This TCR beta chain is from a study of immune heterogeneity within non-small cell lung tumors (dated by TCRdb to 2016 to 2019). Some background on the complete study: By histology, the tumors were a few squamous cell carcinomas, 10 non-squamous carcinomas and 1 tumor not otherwise specified. To look at intratumoral immune heterogeneity, the study ran whole-exome sequencing, RNA-seq and TCR beta repertoire sequencing on several spatially distinct regions taken from every NSCLC tumor. TCR repertoire analysis included about 57 tumor loci from about 14 patients, whereas transcriptome data included only about 48 loci from 11 to 12 patients. For mutant peptides 8 to 11 amino acids long, netMHCpan-3.0 predicted neoantigen binding to the HLA alleles of each patient.

The CDR3 numbers 12 residues from cysteine through phenylalanine. Only CDR3 DNA remains: 36 bases, in frame from the first base. CDR1 and CDR2 were assigned from the germline V gene as SGHDN and FVKESK. V loses 1 base, J loses 5 bases, and the germline ends lie 5 bases apart. This clonotype appeared a few times. The clone's antigen remains unknown. No qualities accompany the bases; no much larger clone lies one base away. The TCR beta CDR3 region was amplified with a multiplex PCR system whose first round ran for around 10 cycles using 32 V-gene forward primers and 13 J-gene reverse primers. The first PCR round was done with a QIAGEN Multiplex PCR Kit, and the primer sequences were filed in Chinese patent CN105087789A. A second PCR round added Illumina universal primers using the Phusion High-Fidelity PCR Kit. Paired-end sequencing of TCR libraries was carried out on the Illumina HiSeq X Ten platform at a read length of 151 bp. The study's own analysis went as follows. Cutadapt was used to discard reads without multiplex PCR primers, PEAR merged the read pairs, and MiXCR with default settings called the CDR3 regions. Shannon entropy measured repertoire diversity, while clonality was calculated as one minus the Shannon entropy divided by the ln of the count of productive unique sequences. Clonotypes at a frequency of at least 0.5% were defined as dominant or high-frequency T-cell clones. TCRdb ran its own pipeline on the public reads, namely fastp trimming at Q25 and MiXCR clone calling, and kept in-frame beta chains. Entries are consolidated by CDR3 protein sequence, retaining the most common genes and DNA. In this record, the V and J calls reflect TCRdb's handling and not the investigators' own analysis. For this sample the table gives under 2,000 distinct CDR3 sequences, of which 25% to 30% were detected only once. The top ten constitute over 10% of the sample.

Broader findings and caveats from the paper: High-frequency TCR beta clonotypes were largely distinct between individual patients. Local T-cell repertoire clonality showed a statistically significant but moderate positive correlation with local tumor mutational burden (R 0.3 to 0.4). Within a given patient, the same dominant CDR3B clonotypes showed up repeatedly across loci, although different tumor locations also carried unique high-frequency clones.

Genomic DNA extracted from bulk tumor tissue served as TCR template, with around 590 ng gDNA amplified per sample. During surgery, several biopsies were collected from each primary tumor and placed as far from one another as possible within the tumor mass. Patients in the study cohort, which was described as untreated, were newly diagnosed NSCLC cases going through curative surgery. Donors were about 14 newly diagnosed non-small cell lung cancer patients undergoing surgery with curative intent. Two independent pathologists examined the resected tumor masses. Only high-quality DNA and RNA samples were carried forward to sequencing.

The receptor's source is a woman in her forties or fifties with non-small cell lung cancer. The source material was lung tumor tissue. The chain employs TRBV14 and TRBJ1-2; matching of 5 bases hints at TRBD1 as the D gene. Read as DNA, the sequence is TGTGCCAGCAGCCAAGCAGGGTATGGCTACACCTTC. This sequence encodes CASSQAGYGYTF.